This T cell receptor beta chain is from a study of HIV-infected patients and healthy controls. In regard to this clonotype: The antigen remains undetermined.

Whole blood was used without fractionation, so all unsorted peripheral T cells were included. Notes on the study in general: MAIT alpha-chain CDR3s were frequent in healthy controls, depleted in HIV+.

cDNA was made from about 510 ng RNA using alpha and beta constant primers. Separate chain-specific third strand synthesis with multiplexing indices produced the alpha and beta libraries. The cDNA received a 5' RACE adapter containing a random hexamer plus an SP2 sequencing primer site. TCRdb processed the 5' RACE reads anew with MiXCR; each CDR3 protein has one entry. The repertoire includes around 18,000 distinct CDR3 sequences, around 10% of them detected once, and more than 2.5% sits in the top ten. The sample was blood. The receptor comes from an adult in good health.

CDR3 coding DNA: TGTGCCAGCAGCCCCCGACAGGGATCCTACGAGCAGTACTTC. Its translation: CASSPRQGSYEQYF. The rearrangement links TRBV7-2 to TRBJ2-7; 7 bases match TRBD1. The CDR3 consists of 14 residues. Germline assignment: CDR1 SGHTA and CDR2 FQGNSA. With V trimmed by 5 bases and J by 1 base, 5 bases remained unmatched.